This T cell receptor (beta chain) was recovered during a study of shared clonotypes between healthy human individuals. Running of the assay took place at deep level. Assay: immunoSEQ multiplex PCR; the TCRdb copy retains only in-frame clones and omits some. The table lists roughly 2,000,000 clones, just over 90% of them singletons. Whole-study findings and limits: Researchers sampled blood only, noting tissue repertoires likely differ.

V lost 5 bases and J 4 bases, leaving 8 bases between the germline ends. Germline V gene data show CDR1 as PRHDT and CDR2 as FYEKMQ (reference sequence). This CDR3 region has 12 residues. Turning to this clone: The target antigen is unknown.

It was CD45RO-negative cells, positively selected for CCR7, that made up naive CD8 cells, with terminally differentiated effector memory CD45RA+ cells excluded. The TCR originated in a man aged 18-30 years in good health. Some clones in this sample may be carry-over from other donors' samples. Input material: naive CD8+ T cells from PBMCs. The rearrangement uses TRBV13 and TRBJ1-1; D remains ambiguous. The CDR3 spells CASSPPSTEAFF. The CDR3 DNA is TGTGCCAGCAGCCCCCCGTCCACTGAAGCTTTCTTT.